This entry is about one T cell receptor (delta chain). The protein held in TCRdb is that of a much larger clone and does not match this DNA's translation at residue 6, likely because of a read error; the protein shown is translated from the DNA. These data originate in a study of γδ T cells in repeated Plasmodium falciparum infection. CDR3 size: 22 residues. Trimming took 4 bases from V and 2 from J; bases not matched to a gene: 28. Germline V gene sequence: CDR1 TSWWSYY, CDR2 QGS. TCRdb reprocessed the multiplex PCR reads using CATT. The sample holds about 57,000 delta-chain clones, around 1.7% seen once. Bulk repertoires came from Vgamma9/Vdelta2+ or Vdelta2-negative gammadelta T cells flow-sorted from PBMC.

The sequence derives from a pool of human donors (malaria-infected and uninfected, not separated). The gene calls are TRDV1 and TRDJ1, with 7 bases fitting TRDD3. Here the J gene came from matching the DNA to germline, since TCRdb omits it. The sample consisted of gamma-delta T cells from blood. This CDR3 reads CALGVEVDTPRLYWGYTDKLIF. DNA of the CDR3: TGTGCTCTTGGGGTGGAGGTCGATACCCCGCGGTTATACTGGGGTTATACCGATAAACTCATCTTT.